This TCR beta chain was recorded in a study of cytomegalovirus exposure and HLA in healthy donors. Study-level background: An early release of data contained 80 million to 85 million unique TCRs, which came from HLA-typed donors. The study, taken as a whole, reports: It was shown in a later analysis that HLA-associated TCR beta chains were more clonally expanded than other, equally common chains. Segments of the TCR beta V type were, in most cases, productive about 87% or about 30% of the time in an earlier analysis. TCR beta V- and J-gene trimming, according to a later analysis, was linked to a missense DCLRE1C variant.

As regards this clone: No antigen is known for it.

The CDR3 sequence is 14 residues long. Germline CDR1 and CDR2: SGHRS and YFSETQ. Trimming pared 0 bases from V and 6 bases from J, leaving 9 bases between. It was with 60 Vbeta and 13 Jbeta primers that the PCR ran. TCRdb's copy holds only in-frame clones and misses some; the assay was immunoSEQ multiplex PCR. The top ten hold roughly 4.5% of the sample, which has around 160,000 clones, roughly four fifths seen once. The chain carries TRBV5-1 and TRBJ2-2, with D unresolved. This receptor was taken from a man aged 45-65 years in good health and CMV-seropositive. Sequencing was carried out using PBMCs. CDR3 sequence: CASSLGEFAGELFF. CDR3 coding DNA: TGCGCCAGCAGCTTGGGCGAATTCGCCGGGGAGCTGTTTTTT. The full variable domain, its missing parts supplied by reference TRBV5-1 and TRBJ2-2, is KAGVTQTPRYLIKTRGQQVTLSCSPISGHRSVSWYQQTPGQGLQFLFEYFSETQRNKGNFPGRFSGRQFSNSRSEMNVSTLELGDSALYLCASSLGEFAGELFFGEGSRLTVL.